Each of the 25 T cell receptor beta chains below was sequenced from the same sample in a study of T-cell reconstitution after alpha-beta-depleted transplantation in children. Unique molecular identifiers were incorporated during preparation of the TCRbeta library. TCRdb processed the PCR reads anew with MiXCR; each CDR3 protein has one entry. The sample records about 500,000 distinct CDR3 sequences, roughly an eighth being singletons. Sequencing used PBMCs, mostly from graft donor cells, obtained 180 days after TCRalphabeta/CD19-depleted stem cell transplant. These TCRs come from a female patient aged 2 to 10 who had a stem cell transplant for aplastic anemia, so the T cells may come from the graft donor.

J is TRBJ2-7 and V is TRBV7-2; D is unclear. The CDR3 sequence is 14 residues long. V lost 5 bases and J lost 3, with 14 bases in between. From germline, CDR1 is SGHTA and CDR2 FQGNSA. In nucleotides, the CDR3 is TGTGCCAGCAGCACCTCAGTAAGGTACTACGAGCAGTACGTC. Its translation: CASSTSVRYYEQYV.

There are a few counts of this clonotype. The CDR3 DNA sequence: TGTGCCAGCACCAACGTGGACAGGCCCTACGAGCAGTACGTC. It yields the protein CASTNVDRPYEQYV. The chain carries TRBV9 and TRBJ2-7; 7 nucleotides match TRBD1. The ends lost 6 bases at V and 2 bases at J; junction bases unmatched: 8. This CDR3 has 14 residues. Germline V gene sequence: CDR1 SGDLS, CDR2 YYNGEE.

This clonotype was recorded a few times. The chain couples TRBV20-1 to TRBJ1-1; 8 nucleotides line up with TRBD1. CDR1 is DFQATT, CDR2 SNEGSKA, per germline (reference sequence). The CDR3 has 14 residues. The junction had 7 bases not matched to a gene; V was cut back by 6 bases and J by 1 base. The CDR3 sequence: CSAGQGFGNTEAFF. The CDR3 DNA reads TGCAGTGCAGGACAGGGTTTCGGGAACACTGAAGCTTTCTTT.

This clonotype has only a few counts. The rearrangement uses TRBV7-2 and TRBJ1-6; maybe TRBD1 (5 bases). Germline CDR1 is SGHTA and CDR2 is FQGNSA. With 5 bases removed from V and 16 bases from J, the gap between germline ends came to 18 bases. This CDR3 is built from 13 residues. The CDR3 reads CASSPRNDRQLHF. The CDR3 nucleotides read TGTGCCAGCAGCCCACGAAATGACAGACAGCTCCACTTT.

V is TRBV29-1 and J is TRBJ1-5, with 9 bases that match TRBD1. The V gene's germline CDR1 is SQVTM and CDR2 ANQGSEA. CDR3 length equals 14 residues. After removal of 5 bases from V and 0 bases from J, the junction contained 2 bases not matched to a gene. Here the CDR3 reads CSVRDRDSNQPQHF. The CDR3, as DNA: TGCAGCGTTCGGGACAGGGATAGCAATCAGCCCCAGCATTTT.

The chain is built from TRBV13 and TRBJ2-1; 7 nucleotides align to TRBD2. The CDR3 consists of 21 residues. The V segment lost 0 bases and the J segment 0 bases; nucleotides outside the gene matches: 17. In germline, CDR1 is PRHDT, CDR2 FYEKMQ (reference sequence). The CDR3 DNA reads as TGTGCCAGCAGCTTAGGGGGCCGGGCGGGAGAAGATCTTAGCTCCTACAATGAGCAGTTCTTC. Its translation: CASSLGGRAGEDLSSYNEQFF.

The rearrangement joins TRBV4-1 to TRBJ2-3; D gene unclear. The CDR3 contains 13 residues. V shed 0 bases and J shed 6 bases, with 7 bases lying between them. Per germline, CDR1 MGHRA and CDR2 YSYEKL. The CDR3 loop reads CASSQDGRDTQYF. Here the CDR3 DNA reads TGCGCCAGCAGCCAAGACGGTAGGGATACGCAGTATTTT.

The chain is built from TRBV7-6 and TRBJ2-7; 11 bases align to TRBD2. Germline CDR1 and CDR2: SGHVS and FNYEAQ. V was clipped by 4 bases and J by 6 bases; unmatched bases: 11. CDR3 size: 16 residues. CDR3 sequence reads: CASSSIGSGRVSEQYF. CDR3 sequence (DNA): TGTGCCAGCAGCTCAATTGGTAGCGGGAGGGTTAGCGAGCAGTACTTC.

This clonotype was seen more than once but under ten times. This rearrangement joins TRBV12-5 to TRBJ2-3; a possible D gene is TRBD2 (7 bases). The germline V gene has CDR1 LGHNT and CDR2 FRNRAP. V lost 0 bases, J lost 4 bases, and 14 bases lay in between. This CDR3 spans 16 amino acids. CDR3 coding DNA: TGTGCTAGTGGTTTGGTACGAGGGGGGGCGGCAGATACGCAGTATTTT. Protein product: CASGLVRGGAADTQYF.

This clonotype was seen a handful of times. This chain joins TRBV4-3 and TRBJ2-1, with D perhaps matching TRBD2 (5 bases). The length of the CDR3 is 19 residues. Deletions cut 4 bases from V and 3 bases from J, with 25 bases between. Germline V CDR1 and CDR2: LGHNA, YSLEER. The CDR3 spells CASSPEDGGVAPLYNEQFF. In DNA, the CDR3 is TGCGCCAGCAGCCCTGAGGACGGAGGTGTAGCGCCGCTCTACAATGAGCAGTTCTTC.

V gene TRBV7-2 combines with J gene TRBJ2-1; 7 positions agree with TRBD1. Germline CDR1 is SGHTA and CDR2 is FQGNSA. Trimming removed 3 bases from V and 7 bases from J; junction bases left unmatched: 12. The CDR3 loop spans 16 amino acids. The CDR3 DNA is TGTGCCAGCAGCTTCCGGACAGGTCCTATAGGGAATGAGCAGTTCTTC. This translates into CASSFRTGPIGNEQFF.

In its sample, this clonotype was seen a few times. The rearrangement links TRBV29-1 to TRBJ2-2; D is ambiguous. This CDR3 has 14 amino acids. Germline CDR1 and CDR2: SQVTM and ANQGSEA. V was pared by 4 bases and J by 0 bases, with 9 bases between. The CDR3 region has the DNA TGCAGCGTTGGTTTATTCGCGAACACCGGGGAGCTGTTTTTT. Translation: CSVGLFANTGELFF.

This clonotype has a handful of counts. V gene TRBV20-1 combines with J gene TRBJ2-7; the match to TRBD2 covers 8 bases. Germline V gene lookup returns CDR1 DFQATT and CDR2 SNEGSKA (reference sequence). The CDR3 sequence is 14 residues long. The V segment lost 2 bases and the J segment 0 bases; nucleotides outside the gene matches: 3. CDR3 loop: CSARRGTSSYEQYF. CDR3 sequence (DNA): TGCAGTGCTAGACGCGGGACTAGCTCCTACGAGCAGTACTTC.

This clonotype occurred a few times. This chain connects TRBV5-1 to TRBJ1-6; no definite D call. V lost 3 bases and J 6 bases, leaving 10 bases between the germline ends. This CDR3 has 14 residues. Germline V gene lookup returns CDR1 SGHRS and CDR2 YFSETQ. Here the CDR3 DNA reads TGCGCCAGCAGCTACGAACTCGGTAATTCACCCCTCCACTTT. Amino acids: CASSYELGNSPLHF.

The chain recombines TRBV24-1 with TRBJ2-3; weak D call: TRBD1 (6 bases). CDR1 and CDR2 from the germline V gene are KGHDR and SFDVKD. CDR3 size: 15 residues. V gave up 4 bases and J gave up 1 base, with 11 bases separating them. The CDR3 coding sequence is TGTGCCACCAGTGAATCGGACAGCCGCACAGATACGCAGTATTTT. It codes for CATSESDSRTDTQYF.

The chain is built from TRBV6-5 and TRBJ2-1; 11 bases are a match to TRBD2. Unmatched junction bases numbered 2, after V lost 3 bases and J lost 1 base. The germline V gene encodes CDR1 MNHEY and CDR2 SVGAGI. The CDR3 extends over 16 amino acids. The CDR3 spells CASSYRLAGSYNEQFF. Written as DNA, the CDR3 is TGTGCCAGCAGTTATAGACTAGCGGGGTCCTACAATGAGCAGTTCTTC.

This clonotype showed up just a few times. V and J are TRBV28 and TRBJ2-2; D gene uncertain. Germline assignment: CDR1 MDHEN and CDR2 SYDVKM. The CDR3 extends over 12 amino acids. V was trimmed by 7 bases and J by 1 base, leaving 4 bases between them. Here the CDR3 reads CASTENTGELFF. CDR3 in DNA: TGTGCCAGCACGGAGAACACCGGGGAGCTGTTTTTT.

The J gene is TRBJ2-1, the V gene TRBV5-1; 7 bases map to TRBD1. CDR3 length: 13 amino acids. CDR1 SGHRS and CDR2 YFSETQ come from the germline V gene. The junction had 5 bases not matched to a gene; V was cut back by 0 bases and J by 11 bases. This chain's CDR3 is CASSLVGDSQQFF. In nucleotides, the CDR3 is TGCGCCAGCAGCTTGGTAGGGGACAGCCAGCAGTTCTTC.

This clonotype was observed a few times. This rearrangement joins TRBV20-1 to TRBJ1-1; possible D gene TRBD1, 5 bases. V lost 6 bases and J lost 5, with 16 bases in between. There are 13 residues in the CDR3. The germline CDR1 and CDR2 sequences are DFQATT and SNEGSKA (reference sequence). DNA for the CDR3: TGCAGTGCCCTAGGGGCGACGAGAACTGAAGCTTTCTTT. It translates to CSALGATRTEAFF.

The chain uses TRBV20-1 and TRBJ2-7; 11 bases map to TRBD2. V gave up 3 bases and J gave up 3 bases; unmatched junction bases: 10. This CDR3 has 16 residues. Germline CDR1 and CDR2: DFQATT and SNEGSKA (reference sequence). The CDR3 DNA is TGCAGTGCTAGGAGATTAGCGGGAGGGCCATTCTACGAGCAGTACGTC. As protein: CSARRLAGGPFYEQYV.

The chain is built from TRBV15 and TRBJ1-2, with D hard to call. Between the trimmed V and J ends, which lost 0 bases and 6 bases, there was a span of 11 bases. The CDR3 has 14 residues. The germline V gene has CDR1 LNHNV and CDR2 YYDKDF (reference sequence). DNA of the CDR3: TGTGCCACCAGCAGAGATAAGCTGGGGAATGGCTACACCTTC. Translation gives CATSRDKLGNGYTF.

This clonotype was counted a few times. The rearrangement uses TRBV19 and TRBJ2-2; D gene uncertain. This CDR3 is built from 14 residues. CDR1 is LNHDA and CDR2 is SQIVND in the germline V gene (reference sequence). The V gene lost 5 bases and the J gene lost 5 bases, with 12 bases spanning the gap. The CDR3 DNA sequence: TGTGCCAGTAGTTTCCCGACAAGTACCGGGGAGCTGTTTTTT. Its translation: CASSFPTSTGELFF.

J is TRBJ2-7 and V is TRBV5-1; tentatively, D is TRBD2 (6 bases). The CDR3 is 15 residues long. V lost 3 bases to trimming and J lost 3 bases, with 16 bases between them. CDR1 is SGHRS and CDR2 is YFSETQ in the germline V gene. The CDR3 spells CASSSLGTAFYEQYF. For the CDR3, the DNA is TGCGCCAGCAGCTCCCTGGGGACTGCATTCTACGAGCAGTACTTC.

This clonotype was seen a handful of times. Written as DNA, the CDR3 is TGCAGTGCTAGTCAGCCTAGCGGGAGGGTCCACGAGCAGTACTTC. Translated, it gives CSASQPSGRVHEQYF. The chain joins TRBV20-1 to TRBJ2-7, with TRBD2 matching over 12 bases. Germline assignment: CDR1 DFQATT and CDR2 SNEGSKA (reference sequence). The CDR3 consists of 15 residues. J was trimmed by 5 bases and V by 3 bases; bases with no gene match: 8.

This clonotype was counted between two and nine times. The rearrangement uses TRBV12-3 or TRBV12-4 and TRBJ1-1; unclear D gene. The length of the CDR3 is 15 residues. Trimming took 7 bases from V and 6 from J, leaving 21 bases between them. Here the CDR3 DNA reads TGTGCCAGCATTATCGGGTCCGCGGTAACCGCTGAAGCTTTCTTT. Translating gives CASIIGSAVTAEAFF.